This TCR beta chain is drawn from a study of blood T cell repertoires in COVID-19. Study in general: Whether acute or convalescent, the COVID-19 samples came from the United States, Italy and Spain. Sample material is recorded as cDNA or gDNA derived from T cells, B-cell-depleted T cells, or PBMCs.

Original processing methods: Amplifying reference gene primers gave estimates of nucleated cell counts. Sequencing was performed with immunoSEQ multiplex PCR; in TCRdb, only in-frame clones are kept and a portion is missing. V, J and clone size are those of that table, while D and trimming were read from the DNA. This table holds 200,000 to 250,000 clones, 75% to 85% found once. The germline V gene has CDR1 MNHEY and CDR2 SVGAGI. J lost 3 bases, V lost 6 bases, and 8 bases had no gene match. This CDR3 spans 14 amino acids. The sequence derives from a woman in her forties or fifties with acute or convalescent COVID-19. The chain joins TRBV6-5 to TRBJ2-7, with 7 bases fitting TRBD1. Sequencing input: peripheral blood. CDR3 bases: TGTGCCAGCAGGTTAGAGGGGGCGAGCTACGAGCAGTACTTC. Its protein is CASRLEGASYEQYF.